This is a list of T cell receptor beta chains from one sample in a study of PD-1 and CTLA-4 blockade in melanoma. Sequenced by immunoSEQ multiplex PCR; TCRdb stores in-frame clones only, minus some. The data show 25,000 to 35,000 clones, approximately 89% seen once. The source material was CD8+ T cells from peripheral blood, sampled from a patient given anti-PD-1 treatment. These receptors came from a human donor with melanoma. The CDR3 runs from the conserved cysteine through the conserved F or W. A D gene is named only where the DNA matches it firmly. Not every row has a clone size; where given, it reads once, few, many or a size class.

d_call	j_call	v_call	clone_size	cdr3_nt	cdr3_aa
TRBD2	TRBJ2-7	TRBV7-9	-	TGTGCCAGCAGCACAGACAGGACTAGCAATTACTACGAGCAGTACTTC	CASSTDRTSNYYEQYF
-	TRBJ1-1	TRBV13	-	TGTGCCAGCAGCTTCGCCGGGGGTGGTAGCACTGAAGCTTTCTTT	CASSFAGGGSTEAFF
-	TRBJ2-1	TRBV7-9	once	TGTGCCAGCAGCCTTGGGGAGGGGGACAATGAGCAGTTCTTC	CASSLGEGDNEQFF
-	TRBJ1-3	TRBV3-1/TRBV3-2	-	TGTGCCAGCAGCCAAGAACAGGGAAATGGAAACACCATATATTTT	CASSQEQGNGNTIYF
TRBD2	TRBJ2-1	TRBV5-1	-	TGCGCCAGCAGCACGGGACTAGCGGGAGAGGATGAGCAGTTCTTC	CASSTGLAGEDEQFF
-	TRBJ2-7	TRBV5-4	-	TGTGCCAGCAGCTTGCCAGGGTACGGAGCGTACGAGCAGTACTTC	CASSLPGYGAYEQYF
TRBD1	TRBJ2-2	TRBV11-3	-	TGTGCCAGCAGCTTAGATCCGGGGACAGGGAGATACGCCGGGGAGCTGTTTTTT	CASSLDPGTGRYAGELFF
-	TRBJ2-2	TRBV29-1	once	TGCAGCGTTGTTGACGGGGAGCTGTTTTTT	CSVVDGELFF
-	TRBJ2-2	TRBV13	-	TGTGCCAGCAGCTTAGCCGGGGGCATGGCCGGGGAGCTGTTTTTT	CASSLAGGMAGELFF
-	TRBJ2-7	TRBV10-3	-	TGTGCCATCCAGGCAGGCAGCTCCTACGAGCAGTACTTC	CAIQAGSSYEQYF
-	TRBJ1-5	TRBV28	once	TGTGCCAGCAGGATTGGAGGGGACCGCCGGACCCAGCATTTT	CASRIGGDRRTQHF
-	TRBJ2-1	TRBV9	-	TGTGCCAGCAGTGCCCCGGGACACCTCAATGAGCAGTTCTTC	CASSAPGHLNEQFF
-	TRBJ2-1	TRBV15	-	TGTGCCACCAGCGGCGGCAGATTCTACAATGAGCAGTTCTTC	CATSGGRFYNEQFF
-	TRBJ2-1	TRBV3-1/TRBV3-2	-	TGTGCCAGCAGCCTTAGTGGCGATGAGCAGTTCTTC	CASSLSGDEQFF
-	TRBJ2-3	TRBV6-5	-	TGTGCCAGCAGTCCGGACTCAGATACGCAGTATTTT	CASSPDSDTQYF
-	TRBJ2-7	TRBV10-1	-	TGCGCCAGCAGTGAGAGATCCATCGACGAGCAGTACTTC	CASSERSIDEQYF
-	TRBJ1-3	TRBV25-1	-	TGTGCCAGCAGTGATGGCAGGGGCTTAACCATCTCTGGAAACACCATATATTTT	CASSDGRGLTISGNTIYF
-	TRBJ2-2	TRBV7-9	-	TGTGCCAGCAGCTTAGCCGGGGAGCTGTTTTTT	CASSLAGELFF
-	TRBJ1-5	TRBV7-6	-	TGTGCCAGCAGCTTAGGGGCAGGCGATCAGCCCCAGCATTTT	CASSLGAGDQPQHF